These 3 T cell receptor beta chains were all obtained from the same sample, sequenced in a study (dated by TCRdb to the mid-2010s). Cells that were CD4+CD25+CD127-/low were isolated as Tregs. The receptor library was made with multiplex PCR. The instrument was an Ion Torrent PGM. In the roughly 25-patient analysis, TRBV12-4/TRBJ1-2 clonotypes were amplified using adaptor-ligated barcode primers. TCRdb reworked the public reads: Q25 trimming with fastp, MiXCR clone assembly, productive beta chains retained. Every CDR3 protein is listed once, alongside the most common genes and DNA of its rows. The sample's table covers 50 to 75 distinct CDR3 sequences. The source material was tumor-infiltrating Tregs sorted from the breast tumor. These receptors were taken from a female donor with breast cancer.

Sample share makes this clonotype hyperexpanded. The chain employs TRBV12-3 or TRBV12-4 and TRBJ1-2; possible D gene TRBD1, 5 bases. Trimming left V 6 bases short and J 7 bases short, with 30 bases between. The CDR3 has 18 residues. CDR3 DNA: TGTGCCAGCAGCCGCCCACCGAGGGAGGGGTCGATCTGGCGTGGCTACACCTTC. This gives the protein CASSRPPREGSIWRGYTF.

This clonotype turned up a few times. The chain has TRBV12-3 or TRBV12-4 and TRBJ1-2, with 9 bases matching TRBD1. CDR3 length: 13 residues. V shed 6 bases, J shed 8 bases, and the junction held 7 bases outside the gene matches. Here the CDR3 reads CASSQGQGQGYTF. As DNA, the CDR3 is TGTGCCAGCAGCCAGGGACAGGGACAGGGCTACACCTTC.

Only one count was recorded for this clonotype. The rearrangement links TRBV12-3 or TRBV12-4 to TRBJ1-2, with TRBD1 matching over 8 bases. The CDR3 totals 14 residues. After removal of 6 bases from V and 2 bases from J, the junction contained 5 bases not matched to a gene. The CDR3: CASSDRGRNYGYTF. As DNA, the CDR3 is TGTGCCAGCAGCGACAGGGGCAGAAACTATGGCTACACCTTC.